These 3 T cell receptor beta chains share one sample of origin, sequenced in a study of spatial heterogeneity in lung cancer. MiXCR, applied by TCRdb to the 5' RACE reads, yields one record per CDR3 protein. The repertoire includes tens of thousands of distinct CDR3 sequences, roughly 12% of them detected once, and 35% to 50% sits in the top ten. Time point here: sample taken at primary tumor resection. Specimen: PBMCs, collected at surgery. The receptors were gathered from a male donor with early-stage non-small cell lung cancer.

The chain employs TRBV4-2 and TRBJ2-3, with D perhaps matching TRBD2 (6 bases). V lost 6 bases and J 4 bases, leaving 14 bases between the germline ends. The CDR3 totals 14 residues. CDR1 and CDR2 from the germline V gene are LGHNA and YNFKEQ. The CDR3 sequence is CASRNGGAADTQYF. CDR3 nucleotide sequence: TGTGCCAGCAGAAACGGGGGAGCGGCAGATACGCAGTATTTT.

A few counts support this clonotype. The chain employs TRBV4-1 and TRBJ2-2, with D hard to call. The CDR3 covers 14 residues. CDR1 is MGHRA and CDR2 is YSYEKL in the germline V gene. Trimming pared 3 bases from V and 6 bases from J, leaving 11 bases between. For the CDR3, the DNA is TGCGCCAGCAGCCATGAAACCGGGTCCGGGGAGCTGTTTTTT. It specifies CASSHETGSGELFF.

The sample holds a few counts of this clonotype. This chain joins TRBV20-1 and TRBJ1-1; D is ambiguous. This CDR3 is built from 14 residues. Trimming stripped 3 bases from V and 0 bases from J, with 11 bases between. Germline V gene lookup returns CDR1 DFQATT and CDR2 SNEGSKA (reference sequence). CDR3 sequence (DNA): TGCAGTGCTAGCCGGGCAGCACTGAACACTGAAGCTTTCTTT. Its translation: CSASRAALNTEAFF.